The 25 T cell receptor beta chains below all came from one sample that was sequenced in a study of blood T cell repertoires in COVID-19 (TCRdb year 2020). Receptors were amplified or captured by the immunoSEQ multiplex PCR assay. Held by TCRdb, this immuneACCESS table contains in-frame sequences only and omits some clones. Under half of the omission traces to an unresolved V gene where checked; the cause of the rest is unknown. In this sample the table shows about 300,000 clones, over 75% of which occur a single time. In total, the top ten clones hold over 9.5% of the sample. Sequenced input: PBMCs or T cells enriched from blood (not recorded which). These receptor sequences come from a young woman who had recovered from COVID-19.

This chain uses TRBV27 with TRBJ2-2, with 10 bases aligning to TRBD2. This CDR3 is built from 16 residues. The V gene's germline CDR1 is MNHEY and CDR2 SMNVEV (reference sequence). V lost 6 bases and J lost 6; bases outside the gene matches: 10. The CDR3 is CASRRPGLALPGELFF. CDR3 nucleotides: TGTGCCAGCAGACGACCGGGACTAGCGCTCCCCGGGGAGCTGTTTTTT.

The V and J genes are TRBV3-1 (or the pseudogene TRBV3-2) and TRBJ2-7; TRBD2 matches 8 bases. Gene TRBJ2-1 matches the end of the DNA better, so the J call may be wrong. Germline loops: CDR1 LGHDT, CDR2 YNNKEL (reference sequence). The CDR3 consists of 15 residues. CDR3 loop: CASSQLGLDYNEQFF. CDR3 nucleotides: TGTGCCAGCAGCCAATTGGGACTAGATTACAATGAGCAGTTCTTC.

This clone turned up a few times. CDR3 amino acids: CASRQGTHSGANVLTF. In DNA, the CDR3 is TGTGCCAGCAGACAGGGAACACACTCTGGGGCCAACGTCCTGACTTTC. The J gene is TRBJ2-6, the V gene TRBV2; a possible D gene is TRBD1 (6 bases). The germline V and J ends were trimmed by 6 bases and 0 bases, with 12 bases remaining between them. The CDR3 contains 16 residues. In germline, CDR1 is SNHLY, CDR2 FYNNEI.

This clone was counted between two and nine times. This chain connects TRBV30 to TRBJ2-1; 9 bases fit TRBD2. The CDR3 spans 14 residues. Germline-derived CDR1 and CDR2 are GTSNPN and SVGIG (reference sequence). J was trimmed by 9 bases and V by 2 bases; bases with no gene match: 8. CDR3 amino acids: CAWSIVREGPEQFF. The CDR3 DNA follows: TGTGCCTGGAGTATTGTGCGGGAGGGCCCTGAGCAGTTCTTC. Using reference TRBV30 and TRBJ2-1 for the parts outside the CDR3, the full variable domain is SQTIHQWPATLVQPVGSPLSLECTVEGTSNPNLYWYRQAAGRGLQLLFYSVGIGQISSEVPQNLSASRPQDRQFILSSKKLLLSDSGFYLCAWSIVREGPEQFFGPGTRLTVL.

CDR3 sequence: CASSPSGGTDTQYF. CDR3 DNA sequence: TGTGCCAGCAGTCCTAGCGGGGGGACAGATACGCAGTATTTT. The chain has TRBV2 and TRBJ2-3, with TRBD2 identical over 11 bases. J gave up 3 bases and V 5 bases, and 1 base lay outside the gene matches. Germline V lookup: CDR1 SNHLY, CDR2 FYNNEI. There are 14 residues in the CDR3.

The chain combines TRBV6-1 with TRBJ1-2; D not certain. Germline V gene sequence: CDR1 MNHNS, CDR2 SASEGT. The CDR3 runs 12 residues. V lost 2 bases and J 8 bases, leaving 9 bases between the germline ends. The CDR3 here is CASSESQRGYTF. The CDR3 nucleotides are TGTGCCAGCAGTGAATCCCAGCGGGGCTACACCTTC.

This sequence joins TRBV7-3 and TRBJ2-7; D might be TRBD2 (6 bases). Germline V lookup: CDR1 SGHTA, CDR2 FQGTGA. The CDR3 contains 13 residues. Trimming shortened V by 2 bases and J by 4 bases, and 9 bases separated the two germline ends. The CDR3 sequence: CASSLEEGYEQYF. The DNA for the CDR3 is TGTGCCAGCAGCTTAGAGGAGGGTTACGAGCAGTACTTC.

The genes are TRBV3-1 (or the pseudogene TRBV3-2) and TRBJ1-6; TRBD1 agrees at 8 bases. The CDR3 extends over 16 amino acids. After removal of 4 bases from V and 6 bases from J, the junction contained 8 bases not matched to a gene. Germline-derived CDR1 and CDR2 are LGHDT and YNNKEL (reference sequence). This CDR3 is CASSLTPGQVNSPLHF. The CDR3 nucleotides are TGTGCCAGCAGCCTTACCCCGGGACAGGTTAATTCACCCCTCCACTTT.

This clone was seen once. The chain couples TRBV5-6 to TRBJ1-2, with D unclear. The CDR3 is made up of 14 amino acids. The germline V gene encodes CDR1 SGHDT and CDR2 YYEEEE. V was shortened by 0 bases and J by 4 bases, with 10 bases between the two germline ends. The CDR3 reads CASSLVEITYGYTF. CDR3 DNA sequence: TGTGCCAGCAGCTTGGTAGAGATAACCTATGGCTACACCTTC.

This sequence joins TRBV2 and TRBJ1-4; D remains ambiguous. The germline CDR1 and CDR2 sequences are SNHLY and FYNNEI. The CDR3 totals 12 residues. Trimming took 6 bases from V and 6 from J, leaving 8 bases between them. The chain's CDR3 is CASRISDEKLFF. The CDR3 DNA reads TGTGCCAGCAGAATCAGTGATGAAAAACTGTTTTTT.

The chain carries TRBV28 and TRBJ1-5; 8 bases line up with TRBD1. V gave up 6 bases and J gave up 1 base; unmatched junction bases: 14. This CDR3 region has 18 residues. Germline V gives CDR1 MDHEN, CDR2 SYDVKM. CDR3 bases: TGTGCCAGCAGCCCTGCGCGAACAGGGGGTAAGAGCAATCAGCCCCAGCATTTT. Its protein product is CASSPARTGGKSNQPQHF.

The gene calls are TRBV2 and TRBJ2-2; perhaps TRBD1 as D (6 bases). The germline V and J ends were trimmed by 7 bases and 4 bases, with 7 bases remaining between them. Germline CDR1 reads SNHLY; CDR2 reads FYNNEI. The CDR3 loop spans 12 amino acids. As DNA, the CDR3 is TGTGCCAGCATAGGGGGCACCGGGGAGCTGTTTTTT. Its protein is CASIGGTGELFF.

The chain carries TRBV4-1 and TRBJ1-4; no clear D. V gave up 1 base and J gave up 4 bases, with 10 bases separating them. Germline CDR1 MGHRA, CDR2 YSYEKL. This CDR3 is 15 amino acids long. CDR3 nucleotides: TGCGCCAGCAGCCAAGTTTATCAGTATAATGAAAAACTGTTTTTT. Encoded protein: CASSQVYQYNEKLFF.

The genes are TRBV24-1 and TRBJ2-7, with D perhaps matching TRBD1 (5 bases). CDR3 length: 16 residues. Germline V CDR1 and CDR2: KGHDR, SFDVKD. V was shortened by 2 bases and J by 0 bases, with 13 bases between the two germline ends. CDR3 in amino acids: CATSDWTSGNSYEQYF. CDR3 nucleotide sequence: TGTGCCACCAGTGATTGGACATCTGGAAACTCCTACGAGCAGTACTTC.

This clone was counted between two and nine times. The V gene is TRBV5-4, the J gene TRBJ2-2; TRBD1 aligns across 7 bases. This CDR3 contains 15 residues. Trimming cost V 0 bases and J 6 bases; bases outside gene matches: 5. Germline-derived CDR1 and CDR2 are SGHNT and YYREEE (reference sequence). CDR3 amino acids: CASSLGQGIAGELFF. The CDR3 DNA follows: TGTGCCAGCAGCTTGGGACAGGGAATCGCCGGGGAGCTGTTTTTT.

The gene calls are TRBV12-3 or TRBV12-4 and TRBJ1-1, with D perhaps TRBD1 (6 bases). The CDR3 runs 13 residues. Deletions cut 7 bases from V and 4 bases from J, with 13 bases between. The CDR3 is CASTDRRGTEAFF. CDR3 coding DNA: TGTGCCAGCACAGACAGGAGAGGCACTGAAGCTTTCTTT.

This clone has only one observation. The gene calls are TRBV18 and TRBJ1-3, with D possibly matching TRBD1 (5 bases). Germline values: CDR1 KGHSH, CDR2 LQKENI. V lost 0 bases and J 6 bases, leaving 9 bases between the germline ends. The CDR3 consists of 14 residues. CDR3 DNA: TGTGCCAGCTCACCACCGGGCAGGGTAAACACCATATATTTT. As protein: CASSPPGRVNTIYF.

The chain is built from TRBV7-3 and TRBJ2-2; 9 bases match TRBD1. Germline CDR1 SGHTA, CDR2 FQGTGA. The CDR3 consists of 17 residues. After removal of 3 bases from V and 0 bases from J, the junction contained 5 bases not matched to a gene. CDR3 sequence reads: CASSFAGTGSNTGELFF. The CDR3 DNA sequence: TGTGCCAGCAGCTTCGCCGGGACAGGGTCGAACACCGGGGAGCTGTTTTTT.

The rearrangement links TRBV5-1 to TRBJ2-7, with TRBD2 matching 8 bases. Germline lookup yields CDR1 SGHRS and CDR2 YFSETQ. CDR3 length: 15 residues. V dropped 7 bases and J dropped 5; count of bases not matched to a gene: 14. CDR3 sequence: CASSTAAGGFDEQYF. The DNA of the CDR3 is TGCGCCAGCTCGACTGCCGCGGGAGGCTTCGACGAGCAGTACTTC.

This clone has a single count. The chain carries TRBV30 and TRBJ1-1; tentative D call: TRBD1 (6 bases). The CDR3 has 16 residues. V lost 5 bases and J lost 4, with 23 bases in between. Germline V gives CDR1 GTSNPN, CDR2 SVGIG (reference sequence). The DNA of the CDR3 is TGTGCCTGGGCCCCTAGGGGGACCGGGCTGGGCACTGAAGCTTTCTTT. It specifies CAWAPRGTGLGTEAFF.

The chain links TRBV19 to TRBJ1-1; D ambiguous. The length of the CDR3 is 14 residues. The germline V and J ends were trimmed by 9 bases and 1 base, with 15 bases remaining between them. Looked up from germline, CDR1 is LNHDA and CDR2 is SQIVND (reference sequence). Here the CDR3 DNA reads TGTGCCAGCTACTTCGGCGGGGAGAACACTGAAGCTTTCTTT. It encodes CASYFGGENTEAFF.

The chain joins TRBV4-1 to TRBJ1-2; 10 nucleotides line up with TRBD1. V shed 4 bases and J 7 bases; nucleotides not matched to a gene: 6. CDR3 size: 14 residues. Germline lookup yields CDR1 MGHRA and CDR2 YSYEKL. Written as DNA, the CDR3 is TGCGCCAGCAGCCGGATAGACAGGGGGCTTGGCTACACCTTC. Amino acid sequence: CASSRIDRGLGYTF.

This chain connects TRBV21-1 to TRBJ2-7; the table's D call, TRBD1, has no DNA check behind it. TRBV21-1 is an annotated pseudogene. The CDR3 is 14 residues long. CDR3 in DNA: TGTGCCAGCAGCAAAGCCGACAGGGGAAACGAGCAGTACTTC. It codes for CASSKADRGNEQYF.

The V call is TRBV10-2, the J call TRBJ2-3; D remains unclear. The CDR3 is 13 amino acids. V gave up 2 bases and J gave up 2 bases, with 5 bases separating them. Germline-derived CDR1 and CDR2 are WSHSY and SAAADI. CDR3 nucleotide sequence: TGCGCCAGCAGTGAGACTAACACAGATACGCAGTATTTT. Protein sequence: CASSETNTDTQYF.

V is TRBV30 and J is TRBJ2-7; weak D call: TRBD1 (5 bases). CDR1 is GTSNPN and CDR2 is SVGIG in the germline V gene (reference sequence). This CDR3 has 11 amino acids. Trimming took 2 bases from V and 6 from J, leaving 8 bases between them. The CDR3 reads CAWSYQGEQYF. The CDR3 DNA reads TGTGCCTGGAGTTACCAGGGCGAGCAGTACTTC.